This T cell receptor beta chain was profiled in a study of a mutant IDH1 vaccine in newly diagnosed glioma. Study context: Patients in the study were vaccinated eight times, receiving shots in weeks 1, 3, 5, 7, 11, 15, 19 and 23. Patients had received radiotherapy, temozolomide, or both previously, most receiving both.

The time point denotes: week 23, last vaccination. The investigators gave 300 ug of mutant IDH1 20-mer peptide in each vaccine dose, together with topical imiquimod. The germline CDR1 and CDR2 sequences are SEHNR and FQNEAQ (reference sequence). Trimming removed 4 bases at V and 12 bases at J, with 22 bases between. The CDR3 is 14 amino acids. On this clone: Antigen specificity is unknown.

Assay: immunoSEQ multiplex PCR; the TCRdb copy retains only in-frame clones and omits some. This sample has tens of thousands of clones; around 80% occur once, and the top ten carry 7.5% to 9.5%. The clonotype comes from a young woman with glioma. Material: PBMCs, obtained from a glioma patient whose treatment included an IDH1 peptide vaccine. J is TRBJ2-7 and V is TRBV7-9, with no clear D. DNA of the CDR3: TGTGCCAGCAGCTCAGCCCGGACGATCGAACGCATGTACTTC. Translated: CASSSARTIERMYF.